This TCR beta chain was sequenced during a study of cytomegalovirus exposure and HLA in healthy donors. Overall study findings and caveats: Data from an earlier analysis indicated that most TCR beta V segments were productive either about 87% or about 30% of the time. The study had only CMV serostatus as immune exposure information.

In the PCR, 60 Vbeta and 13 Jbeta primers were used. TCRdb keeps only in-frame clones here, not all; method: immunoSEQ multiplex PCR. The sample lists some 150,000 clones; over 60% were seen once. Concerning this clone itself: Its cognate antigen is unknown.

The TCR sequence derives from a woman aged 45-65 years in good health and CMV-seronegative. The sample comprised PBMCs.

The CDR3 DNA reads as TGCGCCAGCAGCCAATCCCCAGGGGGCGGCAATCAGCCCCAGCATTTT. Protein sequence: CASSQSPGGGNQPQHF. The chain carries TRBV4-1 and TRBJ1-5; 8 nucleotides line up with TRBD1. The CDR3 sequence is 16 residues long. V lost 2 bases to trimming and J lost 2 bases; unmatched junction nucleotides: 5. Germline lookup yields CDR1 MGHRA and CDR2 YSYEKL.